Shown below are 22 T cell receptor beta chains from a single sample sequenced in a study of chemoradiotherapy in HPV16-positive cancers. TCRdb's copy holds only in-frame clones and misses some; the assay was immunoSEQ multiplex PCR. The table lists about 12,000 clones, about 81% of them singletons, with nearly 7.5% in the top ten. This sample was obtained from a patient who underwent chemoradiotherapy. Receptor source: a human donor with HPV-associated anogenital cancer.

This chain connects TRBV11-1 to TRBJ2-2, with D perhaps TRBD1 (6 bases). Germline assignment: CDR1 SGHAT and CDR2 FQDESV (reference sequence). Trimming took 5 bases from V and 5 from J, leaving 12 bases between them. The CDR3 spans 14 residues. The CDR3 DNA reads as TGTGCCAGCAGCCTGACAGACAGGACCGGGGAGCTGTTTTTT. This translates into CASSLTDRTGELFF.

V gene TRBV2 combines with J gene TRBJ2-1; a weak D match, TRBD2 (6 bases). Trimming took 3 bases from V and 3 from J, leaving 12 bases between them. The CDR3 consists of 15 residues. Germline CDR1 SNHLY, CDR2 FYNNEI. CDR3 residues: CASSEGEARYNEQFF. CDR3 in DNA: TGTGCCAGCAGTGAGGGGGAGGCTCGCTACAATGAGCAGTTCTTC.

The rearrangement joins TRBV6-5 to TRBJ1-2, with D perhaps TRBD1 (5 bases). This CDR3 is 15 amino acids long. CDR1 is MNHEY and CDR2 is SVGAGI in the germline V gene. Trimming left V 4 bases short and J 7 bases short, with 19 bases between. CDR3 residues: CASSSLTAEGRGYTF. CDR3 nucleotide sequence: TGTGCCAGCAGTTCCCTGACAGCGGAGGGTCGTGGCTACACCTTC.

V gene TRBV2 combines with J gene TRBJ2-2; maybe TRBD1 (5 bases). The CDR3 covers 15 residues. The V gene's germline CDR1 is SNHLY and CDR2 FYNNEI. Trimming pared 7 bases from V and 2 bases from J, leaving 14 bases between. The CDR3 loop reads CASMIQQGNTGELFF. CDR3 nucleotide sequence: TGTGCCAGCATGATTCAGCAGGGCAACACCGGGGAGCTGTTTTTT. The full variable domain, with the rest looked up from reference TRBV2 and TRBJ2-2, is EPEVTQTPSHQVTQMGQEVILRCVPISNHLYFYWYRQILGQKVEFLVSFYNNEISEKSEIFDDQFSVERPDGSNFTLKIRSTKLEDSAMYFCASMIQQGNTGELFFGEGSRLTVL.

The chain employs TRBV13 and TRBJ2-3, with D unresolved. The V and J ends lost 5 bases and 2 bases respectively, with 14 bases between them. The CDR3 contains 15 residues. Germline CDR1 is PRHDT and CDR2 is FYEKMQ (reference sequence). CDR3 loop: CASSPTTFHTDTQYF. CDR3 sequence (DNA): TGTGCCAGCAGCCCCACTACCTTCCACACAGATACGCAGTATTTT.

The chain couples TRBV10-2 to TRBJ2-1; TRBD2 aligns across 7 bases. Germline trimming cut 1 base from V and 12 bases from J; bases unmatched to any gene: 3. The CDR3 sequence is 12 residues long. Germline values: CDR1 WSHSY, CDR2 SAAADI. In DNA, the CDR3 is TGCGCCAGCAGTGAGTTCGGGAGGTCGCAGTTCTTC. This sequence encodes CASSEFGRSQFF.

The chain employs TRBV10-3 and TRBJ2-1, with 8 bases aligning to TRBD2. The CDR3 length is 13 residues. V shed 10 bases, J shed 7 bases, and the junction held 9 bases outside the gene matches. Germline CDR1 reads ENHRY; CDR2 reads SYGVKD. The DNA of the CDR3 is TGTGCCACCCGGGGACTAGACAATAATGAGCAGTTCTTC. Translation gives CATRGLDNNEQFF.

This CDR3 reads CASSQLPGTGGGGYTF. The DNA for the CDR3 is TGCGCCAGCAGCCAATTACCCGGGACAGGGGGCGGTGGCTACACCTTC. The chain joins TRBV4-1 to TRBJ1-2, with 12 positions matching TRBD1. This CDR3 is 16 amino acids long. V gave up 2 bases and J gave up 7 bases; unmatched junction bases: 8. CDR1 MGHRA and CDR2 YSYEKL come from the germline V gene.

This chain joins TRBV29-1 and TRBJ2-1; D is uncertain. This CDR3 comprises 11 residues. Germline CDR1 is SQVTM and CDR2 is ANQGSEA. Trimming took off 3 bases at V and 4 bases at J, with 4 bases between the two ends. The CDR3 reads CSVDSYNEQFF. DNA for the CDR3: TGCAGCGTTGATAGTTACAATGAGCAGTTCTTC.

This clone was observed a few times. The chain couples TRBV15 to TRBJ2-1; D tentatively reads TRBD1 or TRBD2 (6 bases each). The V and J ends lost 0 bases and 9 bases respectively, with 12 bases between them. The length of the CDR3 is 14 residues. Germline CDR1 and CDR2: LNHNV and YYDKDF (reference sequence). CDR3 sequence reads: CATSRDLGGPEQFF. The CDR3 DNA reads TGTGCCACCAGCAGAGATCTGGGGGGCCCTGAGCAGTTCTTC.

This clone was detected only once. The V and J genes are TRBV7-9 and TRBJ1-1; D perhaps matches TRBD1 (6 bases). The germline V gene has CDR1 SEHNR and CDR2 FQNEAQ (reference sequence). V was pared by 1 base and J by 1 base, with 13 bases between. The CDR3 is made up of 16 amino acids. Here the CDR3 DNA reads TGTGCCAGCAGCTTAGTGATGGGGGCGCGGAACACTGAAGCTTTCTTT. This encodes CASSLVMGARNTEAFF.

The chain is built from TRBV5-1 and TRBJ2-2; the D gene is possibly TRBD2 (6 bases). There are 17 residues in the CDR3. Germline assignment: CDR1 SGHRS and CDR2 YFSETQ. Trimming shortened V by 0 bases and J by 4 bases, and 16 bases separated the two germline ends. The CDR3 DNA reads as TGCGCCAGCAGCTTGGCCTGGGGAGCGGGCAGCACCGGGGAGCTGTTTTTT. Protein: CASSLAWGAGSTGELFF.

J is TRBJ1-1 and V is TRBV4-3; D gene uncertain. Per the germline V gene, CDR1 is LGHNA and CDR2 is YSLEER. This CDR3 has 14 amino acids. With 0 bases removed from V and 0 bases from J, the gap between germline ends came to 5 bases. This CDR3 reads CASSQEHLNTEAFF. For the CDR3, the DNA is TGCGCCAGCAGCCAAGAACACTTGAACACTGAAGCTTTCTTT.

The chain links TRBV11-2 to TRBJ2-1; D unresolved. CDR1 and CDR2 from the germline V gene are SGHAT and FQNNGV. The length of the CDR3 is 15 residues. Trimming took 2 bases from V and 4 from J, leaving 12 bases between them. CDR3 in amino acids: CASSLTASGYNEQFF. The CDR3 bases are TGTGCCAGCAGCTTAACAGCTAGTGGATACAATGAGCAGTTCTTC. The full variable domain, completed using reference TRBV11-2 and TRBJ2-1, is EAGVAQSPRYKIIEKRQSVAFWCNPISGHATLYWYQQILGQGPKLLIQFQNNGVVDDSQLPKDRFSAERLKGVDSTLKIQPAKLEDSAVYLCASSLTASGYNEQFFGPGTRLTVL.

This sequence joins TRBV11-1 and TRBJ2-7; the match to TRBD2 covers 8 bases. The CDR3 has 16 residues. With V trimmed by 6 bases and J by 1 base, 11 bases remained unmatched. CDR1 and CDR2 from the germline V gene are SGHAT and FQDESV (reference sequence). In DNA form, the CDR3 reads TGTGCCAGCAGTTCTAAGCGGGAGTTTAGTTCCTACGAGCAGTACTTC. It encodes CASSSKREFSSYEQYF.

The chain couples TRBV2 to TRBJ1-3, with 7 positions matching TRBD1. CDR1 is SNHLY, CDR2 FYNNEI, per germline. V was pared by 4 bases and J by 4 bases, with 7 bases of the junction left unmatched. CDR3 length: 15 residues. The CDR3 DNA reads TGTGCCAGCAGTGGGTCGACAGGGTTCGGAAACACCATATATTTT. It yields the protein CASSGSTGFGNTIYF.

The gene calls are TRBV28 and TRBJ1-1; TRBD1 matches 7 bases. This CDR3 is 15 amino acids long. From germline, CDR1 is MDHEN and CDR2 SYDVKM. With V trimmed by 4 bases and J by 2 bases, 7 bases remained unmatched. CDR3 nucleotides: TGTGCCAGCAGTTCCATCCAGGGGGTAAACACTGAAGCTTTCTTT. Translation gives CASSSIQGVNTEAFF.

The rearrangement uses TRBV7-9 and TRBJ2-3, with 11 bases matching TRBD2. CDR3 length: 18 amino acids. Germline-derived CDR1 and CDR2 are SEHNR and FQNEAQ (reference sequence). V lost 5 bases and J lost 5; bases outside the gene matches: 15. CDR3 nucleotide sequence: TGTGCCAGCAGCCCAAAATTGCGACTAGCGGGATTGAGAGATACGCAGTATTTT. Protein sequence: CASSPKLRLAGLRDTQYF.

V and J are TRBV4-1 and TRBJ2-1; tentative D call: TRBD2 (6 bases). V gave up 2 bases and J gave up 6 bases, with 14 bases separating them. Germline lookup yields CDR1 MGHRA and CDR2 YSYEKL. The CDR3 extends over 15 amino acids. The DNA of the CDR3 is TGCGCCAGCAGCCAATCTAGCGTGACTGCCAATGAGCAGTTCTTC. This codes for CASSQSSVTANEQFF.

In this sample, this clone turned up a few times. V and J are TRBV11-2 and TRBJ2-7, with 11 nucleotides matching TRBD1. The CDR3 contains 14 residues. V shed 3 bases, J shed 7 bases, and the junction held 5 bases outside the gene matches. CDR1 and CDR2 from the germline V gene are SGHAT and FQNNGV. The CDR3 DNA is TGTGCCAGCAGCTTCGGACAGGGGGCGGGAGAGCAGTACTTC. Its translation is CASSFGQGAGEQYF.

V and J are TRBV6-5 and TRBJ2-3; D not certain. This CDR3 has 14 residues. The V end lost 10 bases, the J end lost 2 bases, and 16 bases lay between the germline ends. CDR1 MNHEY and CDR2 SVGAGI come from the germline V gene. The CDR3 reads CATTANPFTDTQYF. In DNA, the CDR3 is TGTGCCACAACTGCAAACCCCTTCACAGATACGCAGTATTTT.

V is TRBV6-4 and J is TRBJ2-1; 10 positions match TRBD1. Looked up from germline, CDR1 is MRHNA and CDR2 is SNTAGT. V was pared by 4 bases and J by 4 bases, with 4 bases of the junction left unmatched. The CDR3 covers 15 residues. The CDR3 is CASSAGTGAYNEQFF. In nucleotides, the CDR3 is TGTGCCAGCAGTGCCGGGACAGGGGCATACAATGAGCAGTTCTTC.